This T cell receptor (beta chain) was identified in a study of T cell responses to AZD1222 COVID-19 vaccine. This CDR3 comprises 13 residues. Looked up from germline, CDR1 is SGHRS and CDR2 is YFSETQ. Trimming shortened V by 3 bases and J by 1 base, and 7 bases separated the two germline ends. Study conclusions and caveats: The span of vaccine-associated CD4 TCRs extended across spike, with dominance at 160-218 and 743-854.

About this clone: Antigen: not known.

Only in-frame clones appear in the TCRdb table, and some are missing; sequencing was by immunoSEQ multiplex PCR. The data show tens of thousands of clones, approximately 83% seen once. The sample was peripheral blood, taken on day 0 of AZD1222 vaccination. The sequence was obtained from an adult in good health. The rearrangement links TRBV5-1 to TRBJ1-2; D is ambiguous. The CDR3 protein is CASSSDLNYGYTF. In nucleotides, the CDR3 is TGCGCCAGCAGCTCGGACCTTAACTATGGCTACACCTTC.